The source of this T cell receptor (beta chain) is a study of cytomegalovirus exposure and HLA in healthy donors. From germline, CDR1 is MNHNS and CDR2 SASEGT. V lost 6 bases, J lost 5 bases, and 6 bases stayed unmatched. The CDR3 extends over 14 amino acids. Researchers ran the PCR with 60 Vbeta and 13 Jbeta primers. Using immunoSEQ multiplex PCR, the repertoire was profiled, and TCRdb retains in-frame clones only, with some absent. Counted here are about 90,000 clones, around 85% occurring once; the ten biggest clones make up approximately 2.3%. To note about this clone: Its antigen is undetermined.

Study observations and caveats: Other equally common chains were less clonally expanded than HLA-associated TCR beta chains, a later analysis showed. Being indistinguishable, some V segments were excluded, TRBV6-2 and TRBV6-3 among them. Overall, approximately 150 TCR beta chains were annotated as cytomegalovirus-associated. Later analysis identified a missense DCLRE1C variant that was linked to TCR beta V- and J-gene trimming.

This TCR was sampled from a young man in good health and CMV-seronegative. The rearrangement uses TRBV6-1 and TRBJ1-1, with 10 bases that match TRBD1. Material for sequencing was PBMCs. The CDR3 region has the DNA TGTGCCAGCAGGGAGGGACAGGGGAGGACTGAAGCTTTCTTT. Translating gives CASREGQGRTEAFF.